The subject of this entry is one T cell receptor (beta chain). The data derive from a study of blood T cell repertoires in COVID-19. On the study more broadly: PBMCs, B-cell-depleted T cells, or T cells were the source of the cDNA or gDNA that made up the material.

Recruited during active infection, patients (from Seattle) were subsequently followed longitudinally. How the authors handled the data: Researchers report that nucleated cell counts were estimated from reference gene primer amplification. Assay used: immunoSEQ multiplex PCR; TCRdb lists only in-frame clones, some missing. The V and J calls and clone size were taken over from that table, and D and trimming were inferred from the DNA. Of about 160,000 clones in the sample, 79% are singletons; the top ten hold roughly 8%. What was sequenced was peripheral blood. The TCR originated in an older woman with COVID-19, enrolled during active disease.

CDR3 sequence: CASSTGQGAGANVLTF. CDR3 in DNA: TGTGCCAGCTCAACGGGACAGGGGGCTGGGGCCAACGTCCTGACTTTC. This chain joins TRBV18 and TRBJ2-6; 11 bases are shared with TRBD1. The CDR3 has 16 amino acids. Germline CDR1 is KGHSH and CDR2 is LQKENI. V lost 5 bases, J lost 2 bases, and 2 bases stayed unmatched.